This T cell receptor (beta chain) was identified during a study of regulatory T cells in long-lasting Graves disease. V gave up 1 base and J gave up 4 bases, with 14 bases separating them. This CDR3 contains 16 residues. The V gene's germline CDR1 is LNHDA and CDR2 SQIVND (reference sequence). This clonotype turned up a few times. Library construction for TCR beta used iRepertoire HTBI primers and Arm-PCR of CDR3 regions. TCRdb re-analysed the multiplex PCR reads in MiXCR, keeping a single row per CDR3 protein. The sample has 400,000 to 500,000 distinct CDR3 sequences, 16% seen once. Time point noted: newly diagnosed GD, antithyroid drugs for less than 3 months. Scientists built the TCR library using RNA that was extracted from PBMCs. This sample was also put to use in a study of T cells in Graves' hyperthyroidism and ophthalmopathy.

The chain is built from TRBV19 and TRBJ1-5, with a weak D call TRBD1 (5 bases). This clonotype was sampled from a woman aged 18-29 years with Graves disease. Sample: peripheral blood mononuclear cells (PBMCs), taken at new diagnosis, from a patient treated with antithyroid drugs. CDR3 sequence: CASSIVAGTLNQPQHF. The CDR3, as DNA: TGTGCCAGTAGTATAGTTGCTGGGACCCTAAATCAGCCCCAGCATTTT.